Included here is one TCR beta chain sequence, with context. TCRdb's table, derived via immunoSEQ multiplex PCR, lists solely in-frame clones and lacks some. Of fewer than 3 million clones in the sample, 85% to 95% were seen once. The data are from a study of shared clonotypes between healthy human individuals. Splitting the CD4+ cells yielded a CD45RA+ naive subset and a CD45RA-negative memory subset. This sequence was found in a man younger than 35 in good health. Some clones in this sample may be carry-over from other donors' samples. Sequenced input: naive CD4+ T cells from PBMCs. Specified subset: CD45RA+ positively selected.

CDR3: CASRAGEGSYEQYF. In nucleotides, the CDR3 is TGCGCCAGCCGGGCGGGAGAAGGATCATACGAGCAGTACTTC. The rearrangement joins TRBV5-1 to TRBJ2-7; 7 nucleotides agree with TRBD2. The V gene end was trimmed by 7 bases and the J gene end by 4 bases; junction bases not matched to a gene: 11. This CDR3 is built from 14 residues. The V gene's germline CDR1 is SGHRS and CDR2 YFSETQ.